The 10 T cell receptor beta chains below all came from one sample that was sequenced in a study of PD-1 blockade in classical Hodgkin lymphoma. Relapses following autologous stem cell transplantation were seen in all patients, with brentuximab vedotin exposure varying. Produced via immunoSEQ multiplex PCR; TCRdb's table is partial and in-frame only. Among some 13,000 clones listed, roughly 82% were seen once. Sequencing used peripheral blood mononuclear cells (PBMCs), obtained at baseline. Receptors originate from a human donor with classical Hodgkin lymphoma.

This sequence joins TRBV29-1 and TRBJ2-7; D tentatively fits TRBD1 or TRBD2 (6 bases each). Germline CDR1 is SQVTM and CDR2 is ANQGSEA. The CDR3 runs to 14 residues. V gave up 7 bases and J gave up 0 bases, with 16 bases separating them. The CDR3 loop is CSGGGGGSSYEQYF. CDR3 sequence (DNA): TGCAGCGGTGGGGGCGGAGGGAGCTCCTACGAGCAGTACTTC.

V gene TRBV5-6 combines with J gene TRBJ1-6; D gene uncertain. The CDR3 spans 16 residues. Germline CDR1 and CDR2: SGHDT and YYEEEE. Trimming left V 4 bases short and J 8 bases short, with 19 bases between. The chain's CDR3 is CASSRAAVKCDSPLHF. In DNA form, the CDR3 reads TGTGCCAGCAGCAGGGCGGCAGTCAAGTGTGATTCACCCCTCCACTTT.

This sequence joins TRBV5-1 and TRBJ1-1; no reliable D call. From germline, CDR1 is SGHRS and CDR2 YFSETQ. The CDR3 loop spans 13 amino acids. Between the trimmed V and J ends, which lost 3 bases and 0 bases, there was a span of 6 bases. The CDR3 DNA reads TGCGCCAGCAGCTACCTATTGAACACTGAAGCTTTCTTT. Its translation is CASSYLLNTEAFF.

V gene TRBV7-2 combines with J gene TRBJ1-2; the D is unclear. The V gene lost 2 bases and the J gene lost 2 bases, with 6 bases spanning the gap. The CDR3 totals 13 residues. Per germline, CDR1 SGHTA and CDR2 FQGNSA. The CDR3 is CASSLTKNYGYTF. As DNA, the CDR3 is TGTGCCAGCAGCTTAACCAAGAACTATGGCTACACCTTC.

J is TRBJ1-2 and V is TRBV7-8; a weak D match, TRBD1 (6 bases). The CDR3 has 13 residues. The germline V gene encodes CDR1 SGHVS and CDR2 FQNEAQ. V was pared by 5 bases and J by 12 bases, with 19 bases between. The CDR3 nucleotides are TGTGCCAGCAGCCAGGTTCGGGGGGGCTTAGACACCTTC. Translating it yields CASSQVRGGLDTF.

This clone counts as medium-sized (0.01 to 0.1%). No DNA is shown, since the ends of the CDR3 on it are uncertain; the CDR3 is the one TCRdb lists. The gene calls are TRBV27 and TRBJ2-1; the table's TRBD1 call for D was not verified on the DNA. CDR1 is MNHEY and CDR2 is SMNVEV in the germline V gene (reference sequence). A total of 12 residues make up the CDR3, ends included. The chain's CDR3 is CASSFGGGTVFF.

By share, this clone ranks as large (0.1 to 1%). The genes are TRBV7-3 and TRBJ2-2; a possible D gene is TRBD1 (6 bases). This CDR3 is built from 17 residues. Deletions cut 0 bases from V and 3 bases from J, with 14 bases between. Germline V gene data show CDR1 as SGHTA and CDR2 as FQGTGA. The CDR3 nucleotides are TGTGCCAGCAGCTTAACTCTATTGGGGGCGGACACCGGGGAGCTGTTTTTT. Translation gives CASSLTLLGADTGELFF.

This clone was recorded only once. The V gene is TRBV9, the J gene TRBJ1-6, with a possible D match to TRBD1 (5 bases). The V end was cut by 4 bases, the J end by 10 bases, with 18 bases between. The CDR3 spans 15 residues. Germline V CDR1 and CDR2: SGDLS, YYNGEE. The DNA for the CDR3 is TGTGCCAGCAGCCCCGGGACCGCACGGGGGTCACCCCTCCACTTT. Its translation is CASSPGTARGSPLHF.

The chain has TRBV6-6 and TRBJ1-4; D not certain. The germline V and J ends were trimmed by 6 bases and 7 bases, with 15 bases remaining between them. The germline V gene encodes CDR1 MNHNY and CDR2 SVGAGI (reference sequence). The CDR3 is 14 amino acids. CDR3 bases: TGTGCCAGCAGCGCCCGGCACAGTTCTGAAAAACTGTTTTTT. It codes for CASSARHSSEKLFF.

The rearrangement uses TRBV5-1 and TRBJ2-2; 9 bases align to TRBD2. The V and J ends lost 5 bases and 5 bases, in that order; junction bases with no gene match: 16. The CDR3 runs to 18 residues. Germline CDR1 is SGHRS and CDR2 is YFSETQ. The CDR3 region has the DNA TGCGCCAGCAGTAAGGACGCGGGAGGGCCTTGGAAGACCGGGGAGCTGTTTTTT. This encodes CASSKDAGGPWKTGELFF.